This is a list of T cell receptor beta chains from one sample in a study of CD8+ T cells in alopecia areata. The table came from immunoSEQ multiplex PCR; TCRdb's copy has only in-frame clones and leaves some out. This table holds roughly 200,000 clones, about three fifths found once. The sample here was CD8+ T cells sorted from blood, taken at week 24, from a patient treated with tofacitinib. All receptors derive from a human donor with alopecia areata. Each CDR3 is given with its conserved first and last residue. A D gene is named only where the DNA matches it firmly. Not all rows give a size; the values are once, few, many and, for expanded clones, a class.

TRBJ1-5 | TRBV7-9 | NA | NA | TGTGCCAGCAGCTTGGCGGACAGGCCCCAGCATTTT | CASSLADRPQHF
TRBJ2-7 | TRBV27 | NA | few | TGTGCCAGCAGCTCATTAGGGTATGAGCAGTACTTC | CASSSLGYEQYF
TRBJ1-1 | TRBV5-6 | NA | few | TGTGCCAGCAGCTTGGGTCGCGCTGAAGCTTTCTTT | CASSLGRAEAFF
TRBJ2-7 | TRBV13 | NA | once | TGTGCCAGCAGCCCCGGGGTTGTGGGGCGCGCCTACGAGCAGTACTTC | CASSPGVVGRAYEQYF
TRBJ2-5 | TRBV5-6 | NA | NA | TGTGCCAGCAGCTTGCTAGCCCAAGAGACCCAGTACTTC | CASSLLAQETQYF
TRBJ1-2 | TRBV29-1 | NA | NA | TGCAGCGTTCCCACCGGGACTAACTATGGCTACACCTTC | CSVPTGTNYGYTF
TRBJ2-3 | TRBV5-6 | TRBD1 | few | TGTGCCAGCAGCTTCGGACAGGGGGAGGCAGATACGCAGTATTTT | CASSFGQGEADTQYF
TRBJ2-3 | TRBV7-9 | TRBD1 | NA | TGTGCCAGCAGCTTAGCGGATCGCTTTGACAGGGCTAACACAGATACGCAGTATTTT | CASSLADRFDRANTDTQYF
TRBJ2-5 | TRBV30 | NA | NA | TGTGCCTGGAGTGTTTGGGGCTGGGAGACCCAGTACTTC | CAWSVWGWETQYF
TRBJ2-7 | TRBV13 | TRBD2 | NA | TGTGCCAGCAGCCTACCGACTAGCTCGAGCTCCTACGAGCAGTACTTC | CASSLPTSSSSYEQYF
TRBJ2-6 | TRBV27 | NA | NA | TGTGCCAGCAGTGCTGGGGCCAACGTCCTGACTTTC | CASSAGANVLTF
TRBJ2-7 | TRBV6-6 | TRBD1 | few | TGTGCCAGCAGTTCGTCTTTAGGGACAGGGGACGAGCAGTACTTC | CASSSSLGTGDEQYF
TRBJ1-6 | TRBV5-1 | NA | NA | TGCGCCAGCAGCTCCGATAAAGACTTGGGGAATTCACCCCTCCACTTT | CASSSDKDLGNSPLHF
TRBJ1-3 | TRBV25-1 | NA | NA | TGTGCCAGCATGCACAGGGTGGGGGCGATATATTTT | CASMHRVGAIYF
TRBJ2-5 | TRBV9 | TRBD2 | few | TGTGCCAGCAGCGTAGTTGGGACTAGCGGGAACCAAGAGACCCAGTACTTC | CASSVVGTSGNQETQYF
TRBJ2-7 | TRBV6-5 | NA | few | TGTGCCAGCAGTTACAAAGGGGGACCCTACGAGCAGTACTTC | CASSYKGGPYEQYF
TRBJ2-2 | TRBV5-6 | NA | NA | TGTGCCAGCAGCACGGCTAGTCTGGCCGGGGAGCTGTTTTTT | CASSTASLAGELFF
TRBJ1-2 | TRBV13 | NA | once | TGTGCCAGCAGCTTATCGGCAAGAGGGGGTTATGGCTACACCTTC | CASSLSARGGYGYTF
TRBJ1-5 | TRBV2 | NA | few | TGTGCCAGCAGTCCATCAGGGACCCCCTATCAGCCCCAGCATTTT | CASSPSGTPYQPQHF
TRBJ1-2 | TRBV4-1 | NA | few | TGCGCCAGCAGCTCTCGGCTGACGAGGGGAGGCTACACCTTC | CASSSRLTRGGYTF
TRBJ2-3 | TRBV7-2 | TRBD2 | NA | TGTGCCAGCAGCTTAACTAGCGGGCCCGGCACAGATACGCAGTATTTT | CASSLTSGPGTDTQYF
TRBJ2-7 | TRBV29-1 | NA | few | TGCAGCGTTGTCGACCCCTACGAGCAGTACTTC | CSVVDPYEQYF
TRBJ1-2 | TRBV7-9 | NA | NA | TGTGCCAGCAGCTTAACAGGGTTCTATGGCTACACCTTC | CASSLTGFYGYTF
TRBJ1-2 | TRBV13 | TRBD1 | NA | TGTGCCAGCAGGGGGACAGGGGGCGGTGGCTACACCTTC | CASRGTGGGGYTF
TRBJ1-1 | TRBV27 | NA | NA | TGTGCCAGCAGTTTATTGCAGAACACTGAAGCTTTCTTT | CASSLLQNTEAFF
TRBJ1-1 | TRBV4-1 | NA | NA | TGCGCCAGCAGCCAACCCACAGGGAACACTGAAGCTTTCTTT | CASSQPTGNTEAFF
TRBJ1-5 | TRBV5-6 | TRBD1 | few | TGTGCCAGCAGCTTCGGGACAGGCCCATCGCCCCAGCATTTT | CASSFGTGPSPQHF
TRBJ2-3 | TRBV9 | NA | NA | TGTGCCAGCAGCGTAGAAGATCTCTATACGCAGTATTTT | CASSVEDLYTQYF
TRBJ2-5 | TRBV9 | NA | NA | TGTGCCAGCAGCCCCCAGGTTCGGCAAGAGACCCAGTACTTC | CASSPQVRQETQYF
TRBJ1-5 | TRBV4-1 | NA | NA | TGCGCCAGCAGCTACCGACAGAGCAATCAGCCCCAGCATTTT | CASSYRQSNQPQHF
TRBJ2-1 | TRBV27 | TRBD2 | NA | TGTGCCAGCAGTAACGAGCGGGGGGGCCAGTGGAATGAGCAGTTCTTC | CASSNERGGQWNEQFF
TRBJ2-2 | TRBV19 | TRBD1 | NA | TGTGCCAGTACCTATGGCGGGACAGGGGCGGTCGGGGAGCTGTTTTTT | CASTYGGTGAVGELFF
TRBJ2-5 | TRBV27 | NA | few | TGTGCCAGCAGTTTAAAGGGACCGGGACGGCTTCAAGAGACCCAGTACTTC | CASSLKGPGRLQETQYF
TRBJ1-2 | TRBV6-5 | NA | NA | TGTGCCAGCAGTTTAGGGCAGGGGACTGGCTACACCTTC | CASSLGQGTGYTF
TRBJ2-2 | TRBV27 | NA | NA | TGTGCCAGCAGTCCCCCGGCCGGGGAGCTGTTTTTT | CASSPPAGELFF
TRBJ2-7 | TRBV29-1 | TRBD1 | NA | TGCAGCGTTGTGGGCAGTTTTGCGGCTGTTGGGACAGAAAGTTCCTACGAGCAGTACTTC | CSVVGSFAAVGTESSYEQYF
TRBJ2-7 | TRBV2 | NA | NA | TGTGCCAGCAGGGGAAGCTCCTACGAGCAGTACTTC | CASRGSSYEQYF
TRBJ1-6 | TRBV30 | NA | NA | TGTGCCTGGACCCGAGGGCGGAGCGGAACAGGTGTCCGGTCACCCCTCCACTTT | CAWTRGRSGTGVRSPLHF
TRBJ2-1 | TRBV7-9 | TRBD2 | NA | TGTGCCAGCAGCTTAAGGGGGACTAGGATGGATGAGCAGTTCTTC | CASSLRGTRMDEQFF
TRBJ1-6 | TRBV7-9 | TRBD1 | NA | TGTGCCAGCAGTGGGACAGGGGCAGGCAATTCACCCCTCCACTTT | CASSGTGAGNSPLHF
TRBJ1-1 | TRBV7-9 | TRBD1 | NA | TGTGCCAGCAGCCTAGGGAATCAGGGGGGAAAGAACACTGAAGCTTTCTTT | CASSLGNQGGKNTEAFF
TRBJ2-7 | TRBV2 | NA | NA | TGTGCCAGCAGTGAAATCGGGGACACGACCTTGTACGAGCAGTACTTC | CASSEIGDTTLYEQYF
TRBJ1-5 | TRBV4-2 | NA | NA | TGTGCCAGCAGCCAAGATAATAACAGGGAGCATCAGCCCCAGCATTTT | CASSQDNNREHQPQHF
TRBJ2-7 | TRBV28 | NA | NA | TGTGCCAGCAGTTCAGCAGACCGTGGGGGGTACGAGCAGTACTTC | CASSSADRGGYEQYF
TRBJ2-7 | TRBV27 | TRBD1 | few | TGTGCCAGCAGTGTGACAGGGAATGGCTACGAGCAGTACTTC | CASSVTGNGYEQYF
TRBJ1-4 | TRBV25-1 | NA | NA | TGTGCCAGCAGTGAATATCTTCAGGGGCTCGGTGAAAAACTGTTTTTT | CASSEYLQGLGEKLFF
TRBJ2-7 | TRBV4-2 | NA | few | TGTGCCAGCAGCCAAGATCCCGCCAGCCCTCACTACGAGCAGTACTTC | CASSQDPASPHYEQYF
TRBJ1-5 | TRBV5-6 | NA | NA | TGTGCCAGCAGCTTGGACGGAAACTATCAGCCCCAGCATTTT | CASSLDGNYQPQHF
TRBJ1-5 | TRBV11-2 | NA | NA | TGTGCCAGCAGCTCGGGGGGGGCCCAGCATTTT | CASSSGGAQHF
TRBJ1-4 | TRBV6-5 | NA | NA | TGTGCCAGCAGATTACACTCAACTAATGAAAAACTGTTTTTT | CASRLHSTNEKLFF
TRBJ1-1 | TRBV29-1 | NA | few | TGCAGCGTCGATACAGGGAGCACTGAAGCTTTCTTT | CSVDTGSTEAFF
TRBJ2-3 | TRBV29-1 | TRBD1 | NA | TGCAGCGTTGGAACGGACAGGGGGCGGAGCACAGATACGCAGTATTTT | CSVGTDRGRSTDTQYF
TRBJ2-1 | TRBV7-9 | NA | NA | TGTGCCAGCAGCCCGTCGGGCCCGAGCGAGGGGAATGAGCAGTTCTTC | CASSPSGPSEGNEQFF
TRBJ2-2 | TRBV9 | NA | NA | TGTGCCAGCAGCCAAGCCTTAGGCACCGGGGAGCTGTTTTTT | CASSQALGTGELFF